The source of this T cell receptor (beta chain) is a study of Ad26.COV2.S vaccination and SARS-CoV-2 variants. As for the study in general: By the intramuscular route, Ad26.COV2.S was given once, or twice 56 days apart.

Clones were read by immunoSEQ multiplex PCR, and TCRdb kept only the in-frame ones, dropping some. This table holds 440,000 or so clones, nearly 90% found once. The junction had 8 bases not matched to a gene; V was cut back by 4 bases and J by 5 bases. The V gene's germline CDR1 is SGHTA and CDR2 FQGNSA. This CDR3 is 15 amino acids long. This sample's treatment: some 19 received Ad26.COV2.S at low or high dose, single or two shots; about five received placebo; per-sample allocation not given. The investigators took samples on day 63 after the first vaccine or placebo injection. Aged 18-55 years, donor was enrolled in Boston in the early 2020s. Overall study findings and caveats: There was a possibility that the TCR breadth and depth analyses underestimated total T cell responses.

This clone was recorded only once. Its antigen is undetermined. The starting material was peripheral blood, obtained in a trial of Ad26.COV2.S vaccine versus placebo. This receptor was taken from a person aged 18-60 years who received the Ad26.COV2.S COVID-19 vaccine or a placebo. This chain links TRBV7-2 with TRBJ2-5, with 9 bases lining up with TRBD2. DNA of the CDR3: TGTGCCAGCAGCTATTGGGGCGGGAGGGGTGAGACCCAGTACTTC. As protein: CASSYWGGRGETQYF.